The rows below give T cell receptor beta chains drawn from one sample of a study of cytotoxic CD8 clonotypes in ibrutinib-treated CLL. TCRdb keeps only in-frame clones here, not all; method: immunoSEQ multiplex PCR. The sample lists 85,000 or so clones, around 79% occurring once. This specimen consisted of PBMCs, obtained after 12 months of ibrutinib treatment. The receptors originated from a human donor with chronic lymphocytic leukemia. The CDR3 runs from the conserved cysteine through the conserved F or W. A D gene is named only where the DNA matches it firmly. The size field is filled for only some rows; it gives once, few, many or a size class.

abundance	v_gene	j_gene	d_gene	CDR3nt	CDR3aa
once	TRBV5-5	TRBJ2-2	TRBD2	TGTGCCAGCAGCTGGGTAGCGGGAGCGAACACCGGGGAGCTGTTTTTT	CASSWVAGANTGELFF
.	TRBV6-6	TRBJ1-1	.	TGTGCCAGCCACAGGGCAAAGAACACTGAAGCTTTCTTT	CASHRAKNTEAFF
once	TRBV11-2	TRBJ2-1	TRBD2	TGTGCCAGCAGCTTATGGTCCCTTCGGGAGGGCCCCCACAATGAGCAGTTCTTC	CASSLWSLREGPHNEQFF
.	TRBV28	TRBJ2-3	.	TGTGCCAGCAGTTCCCCCCGGGGGCCCGAAGATACGCAGTATTTT	CASSSPRGPEDTQYF
.	TRBV30	TRBJ1-1	TRBD1	TGTGCCTGGAGCGCTGACAGGGAGGGAACTGAAGCTTTCTTT	CAWSADREGTEAFF
.	TRBV5-6	TRBJ2-7	TRBD1	TGTGCCAGCAGCTTAACCGGGACAGGGGGTTGGGAGCAGTACTTC	CASSLTGTGGWEQYF
.	TRBV4-3	TRBJ1-2	TRBD1	TGCGCCAGCAGCCAAGGGACAGGGGAACCCTACTATGGCTACACCTTC	CASSQGTGEPYYGYTF
.	TRBV5-1	TRBJ2-5	.	TGCGCCAGCCGTGGGGGTCTAGGGCAAGAGACCCAGTACTTC	CASRGGLGQETQYF
.	TRBV29-1	TRBJ2-1	.	TGCAGCGTTGCCCCGCTAGCTCTAGGGAATGAGCAGTTCTTC	CSVAPLALGNEQFF
.	TRBV4-1	TRBJ2-7	TRBD2	TGCGCCAGCAGCCAAGATCTGCGGCGGGAGCATGCCGAGCAGTACTTC	CASSQDLRREHAEQYF
.	TRBV13	TRBJ1-4	.	TGTGCCAGCGCCACCCGCGGGGGAAGGGGTGAAAAACTGTTTTTT	CASATRGGRGEKLFF
.	TRBV28	TRBJ2-5	.	TGTGCCAGCAGTCCGCGTCGGGGCCGGCAAGAGACCCAGTACTTC	CASSPRRGRQETQYF
.	TRBV5-8	TRBJ2-5	TRBD1	TGTGCCAGCAGCACTTGGCAACAGGGGGCGGCGCAGTACTTC	CASSTWQQGAAQYF
.	TRBV29-1	TRBJ2-3	.	TGCAGCGTGCGACGAGCAGACCCCACAGATACGCAGTATTTT	CSVRRADPTDTQYF
few	TRBV14	TRBJ2-7	.	TGTGCCAGCAGCCAAGGGGCAGGCCGGCTGTACTTC	CASSQGAGRLYF
.	TRBV20-1	TRBJ2-1	.	TGCAGTGCCCGGGTGGAGGATGAGCAGTTCTTC	CSARVEDEQFF
.	TRBV19	TRBJ1-5	.	TGTGCCACCAGGGACGGAGTTTTTAGCAATCAGCCCCAGCATTTT	CATRDGVFSNQPQHF
few	TRBV9	TRBJ2-3	.	TGTGCCAGCAGCGTTGCGGGGTCGGGAGATACGCAGTATTTT	CASSVAGSGDTQYF
.	TRBV7-3	TRBJ2-2	.	TGTGCCAGCAGCTCCAGGGGGGGCACCGGGGAGCTGTTTTTT	CASSSRGGTGELFF
.	TRBV7-9	TRBJ1-5	.	TGTGCCAGCAGCCGGGACGATCAGCCCCAGCATTTT	CASSRDDQPQHF
.	TRBV6-1	TRBJ1-5	TRBD1	TGTGCCAGCAGTGTAGTGGGACAGGGAAACAATCAGCCCCAGCATTTT	CASSVVGQGNNQPQHF
.	TRBV2	TRBJ2-2	.	TGTGCCAGCAGGGCGGGCACCGGGGAGCTGTTTTTT	CASRAGTGELFF
.	TRBV10-3	TRBJ2-7	TRBD2	TGTGCCACCGCTAGCGGAGGATACGAGCAGTACTTC	CATASGGYEQYF
.	TRBV4-2	TRBJ2-5	.	TGTGCCAGCAGCCAAGATCGGGCAGGGGAGACCCAGTACTTC	CASSQDRAGETQYF
.	TRBV6-5	TRBJ2-7	.	TGTGCCAGCAGCGACAGCTACGAGCAGTACTTC	CASSDSYEQYF
.	TRBV7-2	TRBJ2-7	.	TGTGCCAGCAGCTTAGCACCCAGGGTCTACGAGCAGTACTTC	CASSLAPRVYEQYF
few	TRBV7-2	TRBJ2-7	.	TGTGCCAGCAGACGGGACGGACCCTACGAGCAGTACTTC	CASRRDGPYEQYF
few	TRBV6-5	TRBJ2-7	TRBD1	TGTGCCAGCAGCCGGGACAGCGAGCAGTACTTC	CASSRDSEQYF
.	TRBV4-2	TRBJ2-7	.	TGTGCCAGCAGCAGGGAGTACGAGCAGTACTTC	CASSREYEQYF
few	TRBV2	TRBJ2-2	.	TGTGCCAGCAGGAGCACCGGGGAGCTGTTTTTT	CASRSTGELFF